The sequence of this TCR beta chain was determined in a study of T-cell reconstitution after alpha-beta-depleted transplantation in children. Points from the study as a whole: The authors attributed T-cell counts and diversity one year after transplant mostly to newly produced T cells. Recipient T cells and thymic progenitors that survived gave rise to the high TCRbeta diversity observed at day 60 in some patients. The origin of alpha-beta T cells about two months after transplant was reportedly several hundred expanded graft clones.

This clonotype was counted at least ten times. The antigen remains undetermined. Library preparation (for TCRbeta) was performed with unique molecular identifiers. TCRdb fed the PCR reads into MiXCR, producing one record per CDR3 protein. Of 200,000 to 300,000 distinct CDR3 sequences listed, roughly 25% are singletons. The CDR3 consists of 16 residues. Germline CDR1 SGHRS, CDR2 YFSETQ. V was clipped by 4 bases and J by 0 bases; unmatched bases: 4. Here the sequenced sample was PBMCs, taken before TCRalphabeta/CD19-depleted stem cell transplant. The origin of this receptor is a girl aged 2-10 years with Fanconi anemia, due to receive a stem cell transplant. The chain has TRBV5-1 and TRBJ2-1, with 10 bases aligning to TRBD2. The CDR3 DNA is TGCGCCAGCAGCGTCTTAGCGGGGGGCTCCTACAATGAGCAGTTCTTC. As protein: CASSVLAGGSYNEQFF.